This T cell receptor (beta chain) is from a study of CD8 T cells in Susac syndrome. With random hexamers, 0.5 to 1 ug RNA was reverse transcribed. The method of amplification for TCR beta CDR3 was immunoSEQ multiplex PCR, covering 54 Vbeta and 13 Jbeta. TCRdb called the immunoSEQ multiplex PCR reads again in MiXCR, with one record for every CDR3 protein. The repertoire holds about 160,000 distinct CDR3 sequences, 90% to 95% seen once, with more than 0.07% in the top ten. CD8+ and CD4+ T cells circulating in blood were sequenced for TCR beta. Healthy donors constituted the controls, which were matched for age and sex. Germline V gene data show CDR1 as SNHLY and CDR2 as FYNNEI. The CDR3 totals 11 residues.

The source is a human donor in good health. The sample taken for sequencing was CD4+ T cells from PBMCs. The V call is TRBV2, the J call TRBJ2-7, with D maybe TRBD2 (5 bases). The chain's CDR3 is CAAADYNEQYF. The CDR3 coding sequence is TGTGCGGCGGCTGACTACAACGAGCAGTACTTC. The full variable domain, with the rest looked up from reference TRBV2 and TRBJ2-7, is EPEVTQTPSHQVTQMGQEVILRCVPISNHLYFYWYRQILGQKVEFLVSFYNNEISEKSEIFDDQFSVERPDGSNFTLKIRSTKLEDSAMYFCAAADYNEQYFGPGTRLTVT.